What follows is one T cell receptor beta chain and its context. Its matching antigen is unknown. The V end lost 6 bases, the J end lost 5 bases, and 18 bases lay between the germline ends. Looked up from germline, CDR1 is MDHEN and CDR2 is SYDVKM. The CDR3 spans 15 residues. At deep level, the assay was performed. The protocol was immunoSEQ multiplex PCR, while the TCRdb copy is restricted to in-frame clones and leaves out a portion. The data show about 2.1 million clones, just over 90% seen once. The data originate from a study of shared clonotypes between healthy human individuals. Findings and caveats of the study: Clonotypes that were shared across a handful of donors made up roughly 5.2% of naive CD4 clonotypes.

Naive CD8 cells lacked CD45RO, underwent positive selection for CCR7 and left out terminally differentiated effector memory CD45RA+ cells. Sequencing used naive CD8+ T cells from PBMCs. The receptor comes from a man between 18 and 35 years old in good health. Some clones in this sample may be carry-over from other donors' samples. J is TRBJ2-3 and V is TRBV28; no clear D gene. The CDR3 nucleotides read TGTGCCAGCAGCCCTCGCTACGGGTTCGTAGATACGCAGTATTTT. It encodes CASSPRYGFVDTQYF.